This is a list of T cell receptor beta chains from one sample in a study of cytomegalovirus exposure and HLA in healthy donors. TCRdb's table, derived via immunoSEQ multiplex PCR, lists solely in-frame clones and lacks some. The table has about 100,000 clones, roughly 75% seen once. Material for sequencing was PBMCs. The receptors derive from a woman aged 18-29 years in good health and CMV-seropositive. The CDR3 runs from the conserved cysteine through the conserved F or W. D genes are given only for firm matches. A row's size may be missing; if present it is once, few, many or a size class.

J gene	V gene	D gene	clone size	CDR3 protein	CDR3 DNA
TRBJ2-5	TRBV6-5	-	-	CASSTPRLEQYF	TGTGCCAGCAGTACTCCAAGGCTGGAGCAGTACTTC
TRBJ2-1	TRBV19	-	few	CASSIGRVYEQFF	TGTGCCAGTAGTATCGGCAGGGTCTATGAGCAGTTCTTC
TRBJ1-1	TRBV7-2	-	few	CASSTYFLSREAFF	TGTGCCAGCAGCACCTACTTCCTTTCGAGAGAAGCTTTCTTT
TRBJ1-1	TRBV28	-	few	CASIGGFNTEAFF	TGTGCCAGTATAGGGGGATTCAACACTGAAGCTTTCTTT
TRBJ2-3	TRBV6-4	TRBD1	-	CASSDSGTGDLGAQYF	TGTGCCAGCAGTGACTCGGGGACAGGGGACCTTGGGGCGCAGTATTTT
TRBJ2-7	TRBV6-5	-	-	CASSYAYQGSYEQYF	TGTGCCAGCAGTTACGCATACCAGGGTTCCTACGAGCAGTACTTC
TRBJ2-1	TRBV27	-	-	CASSLSASFIPPYNEQFF	TGTGCCAGCAGTTTATCAGCTAGCTTTATCCCCCCCTACAATGAGCAGTTCTTC
TRBJ2-1	TRBV28	-	-	CASISGSSYNEQFF	TGTGCCAGCATTAGTGGGAGCTCCTACAATGAGCAGTTCTTC
TRBJ2-7	TRBV28	TRBD2	-	CASSFGLAVLSYEQYF	TGTGCCAGCAGTTTTGGACTAGCGGTCCTCTCCTACGAGCAGTACTTC
TRBJ2-5	TRBV28	-	-	CASTPRTFVETQYF	TGTGCCAGCACCCCTAGGACTTTTGTAGAGACCCAGTACTTC
TRBJ1-1	TRBV18	-	-	CASSPPTVNTEAFF	TGTGCCAGCTCACCGCCGACAGTGAACACTGAAGCTTTCTTT
TRBJ1-2	TRBV6-5	-	-	CASSYSLQVNYGYTF	TGTGCCAGCAGTTACTCCTTACAGGTGAACTATGGCTACACCTTC
TRBJ2-2	TRBV19	TRBD2	few	CASSTSGSGISGELFF	TGTGCCAGTAGTACTAGCGGGAGCGGGATATCCGGGGAGCTGTTTTTT
TRBJ2-7	TRBV5-1	TRBD2	few	CASSLMTGTSGNEQYF	TGCGCCAGCAGCCTGATGACCGGGACTAGCGGGAACGAGCAGTACTTC
TRBJ2-1	TRBV9	-	once	CASSVGYNEQFF	TGTGCCAGCAGCGTCGGGTACAATGAGCAGTTCTTC
TRBJ2-4	TRBV27	-	once	CASSLGRQNIQYF	TGTGCCAGCAGTTTAGGGAGGCAAAACATTCAGTACTTC
TRBJ2-7	TRBV5-1	-	-	CASSLGGTPGAYEQYF	TGCGCCAGCAGCTTGGGTGGGACACCCGGGGCCTACGAGCAGTACTTC
TRBJ2-1	TRBV7-9	TRBD2	-	CASSWRAGAGGSSYNEQFF	TGTGCCAGCAGCTGGAGAGCGGGAGCCGGGGGGAGCTCCTACAATGAGCAGTTCTTC
TRBJ2-1	TRBV27	TRBD2	-	CASRVGTSGTSYNEQFF	TGTGCCAGCCGAGTCGGGACTAGCGGGACCTCCTACAATGAGCAGTTCTTC
TRBJ2-6	TRBV5-1	-	once	CASVRADSTSGANVLTF	TGCGCCAGCGTCAGGGCCGATTCTACCTCTGGGGCCAACGTCCTGACTTTC
TRBJ2-5	TRBV5-4	TRBD1	-	CASSTGQGLGETQYF	TGTGCCAGCAGCACGGGACAGGGGTTAGGGGAGACCCAGTACTTC
TRBJ2-5	TRBV27	TRBD2	-	CASSLSRTSGETQYF	TGTGCCAGCAGTTTGTCTCGGACTAGCGGAGAGACCCAGTACTTC
TRBJ1-1	TRBV7-9	TRBD1	-	CASREEGRGRRTEAFF	TGTGCCAGCAGAGAGGAGGGCAGGGGGCGCCGGACTGAAGCTTTCTTT
TRBJ2-2	TRBV5-1	TRBD1	-	CASSQTGGVDTGELFF	TGCGCCAGCAGCCAAACAGGGGGCGTTGACACCGGGGAGCTGTTTTTT
TRBJ2-2	TRBV7-6	-	-	CASSLGTAETGELFF	TGTGCCAGCAGCTTAGGGACAGCAGAGACCGGGGAGCTGTTTTTT
TRBJ2-3	TRBV6-5	TRBD2	-	CASSYRGGQNTDTQYF	TGTGCCAGCAGTTACCGCGGGGGGCAAAACACAGATACGCAGTATTTT
TRBJ1-2	TRBV5-6	TRBD1	-	CASQGDGYTF	TGTGCCAGCCAGGGGGATGGCTACACCTTC
TRBJ2-1	TRBV25-1	-	-	CASKGGEQFF	TGTGCCAGCAAAGGAGGTGAGCAGTTCTTC
TRBJ2-2	TRBV19	TRBD2	-	CASSLGLAVTGELFF	TGTGCCAGTAGTCTGGGACTAGCGGTTACCGGGGAGCTGTTTTTT
TRBJ1-2	TRBV6-6	TRBD1	-	CASSYDRGTNYGYTF	TGTGCCAGCAGTTACGACAGGGGCACTAACTATGGCTACACCTTC
TRBJ2-3	TRBV2	TRBD2	few	CASTSGSDTQYF	TGTGCCAGCACTAGCGGGAGTGATACGCAGTATTTT
TRBJ1-4	TRBV15	-	-	CATSRDPAGGLNEKLFF	TGTGCCACCAGCAGAGATCCGGCGGGAGGGCTTAATGAAAAACTGTTTTTT
TRBJ2-7	TRBV30	TRBD2	once	CAWMSGRLGSLPYEQYF	TGTGCCTGGATGAGCGGGAGGCTCGGATCCCTACCCTACGAGCAGTACTTC
TRBJ1-1	TRBV9	TRBD1	-	CASSKQDRDPSAFF	TGTGCCAGCAGCAAACAGGACAGGGACCCTTCAGCTTTCTTT
TRBJ2-1	TRBV27	-	once	CASSSWPYNEQFF	TGTGCCAGCAGTTCTTGGCCCTACAATGAGCAGTTCTTC
TRBJ2-2	TRBV7-9	TRBD1	-	CAKQRGQGARTGELFF	TGTGCCAAGCAGAGGGGACAGGGGGCGCGGACCGGGGAGCTGTTTTTT
TRBJ1-1	TRBV4-3	TRBD1	few	CASSPEGAGRTEAFF	TGCGCCAGCAGCCCCGAGGGGGCGGGTAGGACTGAAGCTTTCTTT
TRBJ2-7	TRBV27	-	-	CASSPISGSYEQYF	TGTGCCAGCAGTCCCATTTCCGGGAGCTACGAGCAGTACTTC
TRBJ1-3	TRBV5-6	-	few	CASSLQYGNTIYF	TGTGCCAGCAGCTTACAGTACGGAAACACCATATATTTT
TRBJ2-1	TRBV7-2	-	few	CASSPAVIYNEQFF	TGTGCCAGCAGCCCAGCGGTAATTTACAATGAGCAGTTCTTC
TRBJ2-6	TRBV2	-	-	CASSNEGGVGANVLTF	TGTGCCAGCAGTAATGAGGGAGGCGTCGGGGCCAACGTCCTGACTTTC
TRBJ2-2	TRBV5-4	TRBD1	once	CASSYQGAGGELFF	TGTGCCAGCAGCTACCAGGGGGCCGGCGGGGAGCTGTTTTTT
TRBJ2-3	TRBV27	TRBD2	-	CASSRLAGGPTDTQYF	TGTGCCAGCAGTAGACTAGCGGGAGGACCCACAGATACGCAGTATTTT